This T cell receptor (beta chain) emerged from a study of cytomegalovirus exposure and HLA in healthy donors. Overall study results and limits: The study flagged around 150 TCR beta chains as cytomegalovirus-associated. The Asian-associated ancestry cluster reportedly had fewer N-insertions than the roughly 720-donor mean in a later analysis. The study assumed roughly uniform donor sequencing depth for presence/absence analyses.

Concerning this clone: Its antigen is unknown.

The primer mix had 60 Vbeta and 13 Jbeta primers. Assay: immunoSEQ multiplex PCR; the TCRdb copy retains only in-frame clones and omits some. The sample shows roughly 140,000 clones, more than 75% of them seen only once. The CDR3 has 12 amino acids. V dropped 6 bases and J dropped 3 bases, with 9 bases sitting between them. Per germline, CDR1 MDHEN and CDR2 SYDVKM. These donors counted as nominally healthy when sampled, but unrecorded immune exposures were likely. Sequenced: PBMCs. The origin of this receptor is a young woman in good health and CMV-seropositive. The chain links TRBV28 to TRBJ2-7, with unresolved D. The CDR3 DNA sequence: TGTGCCAGCAGCTCCCCCAGCTACGAGCAGTACTTC. It is translated as CASSSPSYEQYF.